This T cell receptor beta chain was captured by sequencing in a study of T cells after posttransplantation cyclophosphamide. The germline CDR1 and CDR2 sequences are MNHEY and SMNVEV (reference sequence). Trimming took off 7 bases at V and 0 bases at J, with 6 bases between the two ends. This CDR3 spans 13 amino acids. Of note for this clone: What it binds is unknown.

The method was immunoSEQ multiplex PCR; TCRdb's version includes in-frame clones alone and lacks a portion of them. The table has 35,000 to 45,000 clones, just under 80% seen once. Busulfan-fludarabine conditioning, marrow transplant, and cyclophosphamide on days +3 and +4 were administered. Study-wide results and limits: Recipient CMV seropositivity and CMV reactivation strongly tracked TRB clonality. Blood and skin or GI T cell repertoires showed limited TRB overlap. Later post-transplant blood repertoires were often dominated by donor CD8+ memory clones.

The V and J genes are TRBV27 and TRBJ2-2; D unresolved. The sequence came from a female patient aged 40-50 years who received an allogeneic stem cell transplant from a related donor, was CMV-positive, and had no GVHD. Part of the T cells may come from the graft donor. Specimen: CD4+ T cells sorted from blood, collected around 2,000 days after a stem cell transplant with posttransplant cyclophosphamide. The CDR3 DNA is TGTGCCAGCACGACTTCGAACACCGGGGAGCTGTTTTTT. This encodes CASTTSNTGELFF.